Listed below are T cell receptor beta chains from one sample, sequenced in a study of shared clonotypes between healthy human individuals. The repertoire was sequenced with immunoSEQ multiplex PCR; TCRdb's copy has only in-frame clones and lacks some. The repertoire holds roughly 500,000 clones, with about 96% as singletons. Sequenced: naive CD4+ T cells sorted from blood. The receptors were sampled from a woman aged 30 to 39 in good health. Both conserved end residues are part of each CDR3. D genes are given only for firm matches. The size of a clone is reported for some rows only, either as once, few or many, or as a class for expanded clones.

D gene: TRBD1
V gene: TRBV28
J gene: TRBJ2-6
clone size: .
CDR3 protein: CASGQEAEIGANVLTF
CDR3 DNA: TGTGCCAGCGGACAGGAGGCCGAAATTGGGGCCAACGTCCTGACTTTC

D gene: .
V gene: TRBV7-2
J gene: TRBJ1-1
clone size: .
CDR3 protein: CASTSLAGRDTEAFF
CDR3 DNA: TGTGCCAGCACCTCTTTGGCAGGGCGGGATACTGAAGCTTTCTTT

D gene: TRBD1
V gene: TRBV5-1
J gene: TRBJ2-3
clone size: .
CDR3 protein: CASSLGDSYTDTQYF
CDR3 DNA: TGCGCCAGCAGCTTGGGGGACAGCTACACAGATACGCAGTATTTT

D gene: .
V gene: TRBV5-1
J gene: TRBJ2-3
clone size: .
CDR3 protein: CASSKGEGAPDTQYF
CDR3 DNA: TGCGCCAGCAGCAAAGGGGAGGGGGCCCCAGATACGCAGTATTTT

D gene: .
V gene: TRBV7-9
J gene: TRBJ1-4
clone size: .
CDR3 protein: CASSPDLGLFF
CDR3 DNA: TGTGCCAGCAGCCCAGACTTGGGACTGTTTTTT

D gene: TRBD1
V gene: TRBV7-2
J gene: TRBJ2-1
clone size: .
CDR3 protein: CASSSGQRGYNEQFF
CDR3 DNA: TGTGCCAGCAGCTCGGGACAGCGAGGGTACAATGAGCAGTTCTTC

D gene: .
V gene: TRBV28
J gene: TRBJ1-5
clone size: .
CDR3 protein: CASSLWSGPGGKNQPQHF
CDR3 DNA: TGTGCCAGCAGTTTATGGTCAGGGCCGGGGGGAAAAAATCAGCCCCAGCATTTT

D gene: TRBD2
V gene: TRBV18
J gene: TRBJ2-7
clone size: .
CDR3 protein: CASSPVGGNTYEQYF
CDR3 DNA: TGTGCCAGCTCACCCGTGGGAGGGAATACCTACGAGCAGTACTTC

D gene: .
V gene: TRBV30
J gene: TRBJ2-7
clone size: .
CDR3 protein: CACSPAEWEQYF
CDR3 DNA: TGTGCCTGCTCTCCGGCGGAATGGGAGCAGTACTTC

D gene: .
V gene: TRBV23-1
J gene: TRBJ2-7
clone size: .
CDR3 protein: CASSLGPWETDEQYF
CDR3 DNA: TGCGCCAGCAGTCTTGGACCGTGGGAGACGGACGAGCAGTACTTC

D gene: .
V gene: TRBV5-1
J gene: TRBJ1-1
clone size: once
CDR3 protein: CASSFSTENTEAFF
CDR3 DNA: TGCGCCAGCAGCTTCTCGACAGAGAACACTGAAGCTTTCTTT

D gene: TRBD1
V gene: TRBV5-5
J gene: TRBJ2-7
clone size: .
CDR3 protein: CASSHDRGGNYEQYF
CDR3 DNA: TGTGCCAGCAGCCACGACAGGGGGGGAAACTACGAGCAGTACTTC

D gene: .
V gene: TRBV27
J gene: TRBJ2-7
clone size: .
CDR3 protein: CASSFSQGYEQYF
CDR3 DNA: TGTGCCAGCAGTTTCAGCCAGGGGTACGAGCAGTACTTC

D gene: .
V gene: TRBV7-2
J gene: TRBJ2-2
clone size: .
CDR3 protein: CASSFTSSGELFF
CDR3 DNA: TGTGCCAGCAGCTTCACTAGTTCCGGGGAGCTGTTTTTT

D gene: .
V gene: TRBV18
J gene: TRBJ1-4
clone size: once
CDR3 protein: CASSSGGDEKLFF
CDR3 DNA: TGTGCCAGCTCATCCGGGGGTGATGAAAAACTGTTTTTT

D gene: .
V gene: TRBV5-1
J gene: TRBJ2-3
clone size: .
CDR3 protein: CASSPSPEGDTQYF
CDR3 DNA: TGCGCCAGCAGCCCGAGTCCCGAGGGGGATACGCAGTATTTT